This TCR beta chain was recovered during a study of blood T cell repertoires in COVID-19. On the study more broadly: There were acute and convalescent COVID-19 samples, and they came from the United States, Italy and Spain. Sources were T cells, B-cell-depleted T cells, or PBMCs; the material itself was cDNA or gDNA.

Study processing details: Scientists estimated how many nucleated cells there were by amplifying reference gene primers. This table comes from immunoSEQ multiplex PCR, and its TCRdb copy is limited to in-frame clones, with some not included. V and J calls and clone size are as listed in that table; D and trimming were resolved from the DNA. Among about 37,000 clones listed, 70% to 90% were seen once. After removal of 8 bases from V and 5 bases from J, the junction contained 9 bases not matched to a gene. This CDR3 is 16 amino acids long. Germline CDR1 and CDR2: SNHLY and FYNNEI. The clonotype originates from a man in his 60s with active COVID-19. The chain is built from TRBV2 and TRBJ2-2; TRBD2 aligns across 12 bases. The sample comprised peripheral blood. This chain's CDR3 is CASAGETSGRTGELFF. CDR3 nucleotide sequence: TGTGCCAGCGCGGGGGAGACTAGCGGGAGAACCGGGGAGCTGTTTTTT. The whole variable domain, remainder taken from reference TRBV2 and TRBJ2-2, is EPEVTQTPSHQVTQMGQEVILRCVPISNHLYFYWYRQILGQKVEFLVSFYNNEISEKSEIFDDQFSVERPDGSNFTLKIRSTKLEDSAMYFCASAGETSGRTGELFFGEGSRLTVL.